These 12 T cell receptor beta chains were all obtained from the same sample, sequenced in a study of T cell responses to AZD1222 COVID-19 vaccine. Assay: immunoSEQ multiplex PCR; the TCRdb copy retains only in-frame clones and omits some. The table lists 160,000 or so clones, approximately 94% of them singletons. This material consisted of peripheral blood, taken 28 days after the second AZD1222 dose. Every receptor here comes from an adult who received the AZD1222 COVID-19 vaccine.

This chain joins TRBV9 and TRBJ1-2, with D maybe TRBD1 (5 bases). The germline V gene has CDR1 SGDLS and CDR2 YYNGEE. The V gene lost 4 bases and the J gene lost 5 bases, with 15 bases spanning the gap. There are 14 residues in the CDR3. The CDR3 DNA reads TGTGCCAGCAGCCCTGACCCCCGGGGGTATGGCTACACCTTC. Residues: CASSPDPRGYGYTF.

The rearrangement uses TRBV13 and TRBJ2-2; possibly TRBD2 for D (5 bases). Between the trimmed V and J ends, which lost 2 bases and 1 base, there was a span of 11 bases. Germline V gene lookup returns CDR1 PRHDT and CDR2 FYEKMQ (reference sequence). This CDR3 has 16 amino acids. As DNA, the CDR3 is TGTGCCAGCAGCTTATCTCCAGCGGTGAACACCGGGGAGCTGTTTTTT. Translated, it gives CASSLSPAVNTGELFF.

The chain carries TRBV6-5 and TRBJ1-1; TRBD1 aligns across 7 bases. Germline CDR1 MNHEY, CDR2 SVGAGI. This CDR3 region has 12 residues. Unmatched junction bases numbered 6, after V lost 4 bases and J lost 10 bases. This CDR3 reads CASSSTGSVAFF. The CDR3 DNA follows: TGTGCCAGCAGTTCGACAGGGTCTGTAGCTTTCTTT.

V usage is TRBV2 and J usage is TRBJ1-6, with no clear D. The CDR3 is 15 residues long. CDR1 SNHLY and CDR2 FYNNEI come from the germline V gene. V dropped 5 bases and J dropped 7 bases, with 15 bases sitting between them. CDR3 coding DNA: TGTGCCAGCAGTCCAAGATCGGGTGGCAATTCACCCCTCCACTTT. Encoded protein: CASSPRSGGNSPLHF. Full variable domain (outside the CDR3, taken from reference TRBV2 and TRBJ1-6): EPEVTQTPSHQVTQMGQEVILRCVPISNHLYFYWYRQILGQKVEFLVSFYNNEISEKSEIFDDQFSVERPDGSNFTLKIRSTKLEDSAMYFCASSPRSGGNSPLHFGNGTRLTVT.

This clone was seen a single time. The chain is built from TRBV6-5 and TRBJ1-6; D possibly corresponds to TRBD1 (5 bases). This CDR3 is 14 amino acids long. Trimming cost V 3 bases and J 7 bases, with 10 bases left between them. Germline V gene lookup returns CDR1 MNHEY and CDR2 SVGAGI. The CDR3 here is CASSYRQNNSPLHF. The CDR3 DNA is TGTGCCAGCAGTTATAGACAGAACAATTCACCCCTCCACTTT.

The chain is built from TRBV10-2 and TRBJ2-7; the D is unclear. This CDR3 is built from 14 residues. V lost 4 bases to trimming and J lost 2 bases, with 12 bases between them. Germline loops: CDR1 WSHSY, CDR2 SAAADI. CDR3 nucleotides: TGCGCCAGCAGTGCCCCAACGGGCCCCTACGAGCAGTACTTC. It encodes CASSAPTGPYEQYF.

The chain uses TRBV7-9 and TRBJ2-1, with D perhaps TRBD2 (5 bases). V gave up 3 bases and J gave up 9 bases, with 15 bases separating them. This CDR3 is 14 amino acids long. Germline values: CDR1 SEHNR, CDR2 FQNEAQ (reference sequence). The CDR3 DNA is TGTGCCAGCAGCTTTGAACTAGAAAAGATTGAGCAGTTCTTC. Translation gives CASSFELEKIEQFF.

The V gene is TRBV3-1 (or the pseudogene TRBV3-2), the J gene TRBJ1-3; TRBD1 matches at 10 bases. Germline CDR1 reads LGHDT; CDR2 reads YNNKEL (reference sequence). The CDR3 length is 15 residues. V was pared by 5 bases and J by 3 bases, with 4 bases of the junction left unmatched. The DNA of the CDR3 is TGTGCCAGCAGCTTCCGGGACAGGGGTGGAAACACCATATATTTT. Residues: CASSFRDRGGNTIYF.

CDR3 loop: CASSQDDNRGPGNTIYF. The DNA of the CDR3 is TGCGCCAGCAGCCAAGATGACAACAGGGGGCCGGGAAACACCATATATTTT. V is TRBV4-1 and J is TRBJ1-3; TRBD1 agrees at 9 bases. Germline V gene data show CDR1 as MGHRA and CDR2 as YSYEKL. Unmatched junction bases numbered 7, after V lost 0 bases and J lost 4 bases. This CDR3 comprises 17 residues.

CDR3 sequence reads: CASSWTVNQPQHF. As DNA, the CDR3 is TGTGCCAGCAGTTGGACAGTCAATCAGCCCCAGCATTTT. The chain is built from TRBV6-2 or TRBV6-3 and TRBJ1-5; the D gene is possibly TRBD1 (6 bases). The ends were cut back, 4 bases at V and 3 bases at J, with 7 bases in the middle. This CDR3 has 13 residues. The germline V gene encodes CDR1 MNHEY and CDR2 SVGEGT.

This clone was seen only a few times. This CDR3 reads CASSQGTGTKGYTF. DNA for the CDR3: TGCGCCAGCAGCCAAGGCACAGGGACAAAGGGCTACACCTTC. The chain links TRBV4-1 to TRBJ1-2, with D possibly being TRBD1 (6 bases). The CDR3 extends over 14 amino acids. V lost 1 base and J 8 bases, leaving 14 bases between the germline ends. CDR1 is MGHRA and CDR2 is YSYEKL in the germline V gene.

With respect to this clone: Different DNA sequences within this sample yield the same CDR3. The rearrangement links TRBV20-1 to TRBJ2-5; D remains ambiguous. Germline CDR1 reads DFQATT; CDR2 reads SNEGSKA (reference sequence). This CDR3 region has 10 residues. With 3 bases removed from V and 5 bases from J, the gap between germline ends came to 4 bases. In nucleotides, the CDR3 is TGCAGTGCTAGTGGGGAGACCCAGTACTTC. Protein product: CSASGETQYF.